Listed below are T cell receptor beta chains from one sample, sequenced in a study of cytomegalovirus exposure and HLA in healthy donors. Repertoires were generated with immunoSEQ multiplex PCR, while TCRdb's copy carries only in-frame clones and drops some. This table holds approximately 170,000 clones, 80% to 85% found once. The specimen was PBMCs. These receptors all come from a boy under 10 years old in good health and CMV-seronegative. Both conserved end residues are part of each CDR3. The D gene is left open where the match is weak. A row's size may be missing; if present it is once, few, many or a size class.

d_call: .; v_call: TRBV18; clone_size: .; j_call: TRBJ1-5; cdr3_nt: TGTGCCAGCTCATCGAGTCCGTCGGCAGGACACCAGCCCCAGCATTTT; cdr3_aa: CASSSSPSAGHQPQHF
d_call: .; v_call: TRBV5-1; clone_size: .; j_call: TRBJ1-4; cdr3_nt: TGCGCCAGCAGCTTATATAATAATGAAAAACTGTTTTTT; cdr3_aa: CASSLYNNEKLFF
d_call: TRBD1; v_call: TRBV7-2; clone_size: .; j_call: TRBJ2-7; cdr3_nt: TGCGCCAGCAGCTTAGAACCTGGACAGGGTTACGAGCAGTACTTC; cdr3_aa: CASSLEPGQGYEQYF
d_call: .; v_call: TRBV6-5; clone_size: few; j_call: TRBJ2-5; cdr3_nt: TGTGCCGAGCGAGCGGTATATCAAGAGACCCAGTACTTC; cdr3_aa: CAERAVYQETQYF
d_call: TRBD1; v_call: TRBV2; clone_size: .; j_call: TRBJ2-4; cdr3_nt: TGTGCCAGCCAGGGGGCCGGGACAGAAGGTCTGGCGGCCAAAAACATTCAGTACTTC; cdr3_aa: CASQGAGTEGLAAKNIQYF
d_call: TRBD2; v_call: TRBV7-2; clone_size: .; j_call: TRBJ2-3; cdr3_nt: TGTGCCAGCAGCCTCGGACTAGCGGGGGCCCTCACAGATACGCAGTATTTT; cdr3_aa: CASSLGLAGALTDTQYF
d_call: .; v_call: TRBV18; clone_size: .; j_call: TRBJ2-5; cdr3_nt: TGTGCCAGCTCCCAAAACAGGAAAAAAGAGACCCAGTACTTC; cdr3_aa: CASSQNRKKETQYF
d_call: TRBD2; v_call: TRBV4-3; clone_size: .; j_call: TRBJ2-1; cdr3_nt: TGCGCCAGCAGCATACTAGCGGGGGAGCTGTTAAATGAGCAGTTCTTC; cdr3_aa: CASSILAGELLNEQFF
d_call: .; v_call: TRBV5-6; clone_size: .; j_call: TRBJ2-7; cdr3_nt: TGTGCCAGCAGCCCCACCATTGATCCCTCCTACGAGCAGTACTTC; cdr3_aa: CASSPTIDPSYEQYF
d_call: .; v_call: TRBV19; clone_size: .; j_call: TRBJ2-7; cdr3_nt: TGTGCCAGTAGTCCACAGGTTAGCTCCTACGAGCAGTACTTC; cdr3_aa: CASSPQVSSYEQYF
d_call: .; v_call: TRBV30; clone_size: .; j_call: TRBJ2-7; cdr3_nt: TGTGCCTGGAAACTCCAGGGTACCGAGCAGTACTTC; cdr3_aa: CAWKLQGTEQYF
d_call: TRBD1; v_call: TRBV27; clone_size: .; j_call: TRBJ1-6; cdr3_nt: TGTGCCAGCAGTCACCCGACAGGGAATCGTTCACCCCTCCACTTT; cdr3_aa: CASSHPTGNRSPLHF
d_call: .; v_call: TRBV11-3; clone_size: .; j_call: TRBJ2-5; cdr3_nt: TGTGCCAGCAGCCGGAGAAGTGGACAAGAGACCCAGTACTTC; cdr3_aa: CASSRRSGQETQYF
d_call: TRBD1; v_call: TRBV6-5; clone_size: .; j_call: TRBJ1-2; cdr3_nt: TGTGCCGCTACAGACAGGGGTGGCTATGGCTACACCTTC; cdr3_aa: CAATDRGGYGYTF
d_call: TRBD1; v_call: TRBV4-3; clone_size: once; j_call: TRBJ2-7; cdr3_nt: TGCGCCAGCAGCCAAGATTGGACAGGGGGTTACGAGCAGTACTTC; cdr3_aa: CASSQDWTGGYEQYF
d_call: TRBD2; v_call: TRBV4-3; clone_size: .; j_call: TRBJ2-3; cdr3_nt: TGCGCCAGCAGCCAAGATTTTGGCGGGGGGGCGGCAGATACGCAGTATTTT; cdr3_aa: CASSQDFGGGAADTQYF
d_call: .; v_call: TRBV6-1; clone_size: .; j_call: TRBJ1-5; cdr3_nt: TGTGCCAGCAACAGGGAGCGTCAGCCCCAGCATTTT; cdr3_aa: CASNRERQPQHF
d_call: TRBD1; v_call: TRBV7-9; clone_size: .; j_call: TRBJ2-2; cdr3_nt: TGTGCCAGCAGCGAGGGACAGATCACCGGGGAGCTGTTTTTT; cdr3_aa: CASSEGQITGELFF
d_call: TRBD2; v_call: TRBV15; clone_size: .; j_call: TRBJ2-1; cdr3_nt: TGTGCCACCAGCAGTAGTAGCGGGAGCCTTTACAATGAGCAGTTCTTC; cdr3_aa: CATSSSSGSLYNEQFF
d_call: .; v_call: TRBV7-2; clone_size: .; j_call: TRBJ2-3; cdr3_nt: TGTGCCAGCAGCTTAGGGGCCCATACGCAGTATTTT; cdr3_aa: CASSLGAHTQYF
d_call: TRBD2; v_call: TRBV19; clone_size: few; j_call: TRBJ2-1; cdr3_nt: TGTGCCAGTAGTATAACCGGGCGAGCGGGGGGAGGAAGCTTCTTC; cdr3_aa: CASSITGRAGGGSFF
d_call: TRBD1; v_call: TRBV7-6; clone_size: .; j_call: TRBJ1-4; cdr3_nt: TGTGCCAGCAGCTTAGCGCAACAGGCGGCGCCAGGGGGCTGGGAAAAACTGTTTTTT; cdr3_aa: CASSLAQQAAPGGWEKLFF
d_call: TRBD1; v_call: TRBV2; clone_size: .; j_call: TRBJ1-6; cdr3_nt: TGTGCCAGCAGTGAACGGGACAGGTGGTCACCCCTCCACTTT; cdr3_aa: CASSERDRWSPLHF
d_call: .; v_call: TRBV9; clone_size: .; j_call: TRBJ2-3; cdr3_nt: TGTGCCAGCAGCGTAGCTACGCTGGCGAGCGCAGATACGCAGTATTTT; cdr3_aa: CASSVATLASADTQYF
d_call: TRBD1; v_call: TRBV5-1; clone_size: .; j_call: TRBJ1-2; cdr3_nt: TGCGCCAGCAGCGTCTCCGGGACAGTAGGGGCCTATGGCTACACCTTC; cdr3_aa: CASSVSGTVGAYGYTF
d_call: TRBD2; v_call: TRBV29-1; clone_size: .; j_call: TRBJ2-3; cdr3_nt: TGCAGCGTTGCCCCTAGCGGGCAGGCAGATACGCAGTATTTT; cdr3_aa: CSVAPSGQADTQYF
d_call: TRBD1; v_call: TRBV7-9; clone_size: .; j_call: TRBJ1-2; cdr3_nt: TGTGCCAGCAGCTTTGACAGGGGCCTCCTCCCTGCGTTCCACTATGGCTACACCTTC; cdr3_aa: CASSFDRGLLPAFHYGYTF
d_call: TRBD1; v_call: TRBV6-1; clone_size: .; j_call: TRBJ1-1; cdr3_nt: TGTGCCAGCAGAGAGACAGGGGGCACTGAAGCTTTCTTT; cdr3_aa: CASRETGGTEAFF
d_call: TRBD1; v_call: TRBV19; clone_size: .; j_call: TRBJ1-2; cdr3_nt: TGTGCCAGCCTACAGGGGGACTATGGCTACACCTTC; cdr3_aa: CASLQGDYGYTF
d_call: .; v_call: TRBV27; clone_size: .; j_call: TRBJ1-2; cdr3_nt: TGTGCCAGCAGTTTAAGGGGGACGGAAACCTATGGCTACACCTTC; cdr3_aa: CASSLRGTETYGYTF
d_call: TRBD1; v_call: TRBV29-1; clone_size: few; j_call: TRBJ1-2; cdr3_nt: TGCAGCGTCGGACAGGGGAACTATGGCTACACCTTC; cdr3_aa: CSVGQGNYGYTF
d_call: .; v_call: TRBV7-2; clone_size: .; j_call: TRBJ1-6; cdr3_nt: TGTGCCAGCAGCTTAGTGGGGGACACCCCTTTTAGTTCACCCCTCCACTTT; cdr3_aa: CASSLVGDTPFSSPLHF
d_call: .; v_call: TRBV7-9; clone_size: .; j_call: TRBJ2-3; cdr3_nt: TGTGCCAGCAGCCTTAAAGGGGGCACAGATACGCAGTATTTT; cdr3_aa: CASSLKGGTDTQYF
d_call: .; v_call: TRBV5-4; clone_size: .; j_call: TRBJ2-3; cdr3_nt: TGTGCCAGCAGTCACAGAAAGGACTCTACAGATACGCAGTATTTT; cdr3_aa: CASSHRKDSTDTQYF
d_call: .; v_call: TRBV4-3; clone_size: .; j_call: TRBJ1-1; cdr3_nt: TGCGCCAGCACAGCTTACCGCAGGGCGAACACTGAAGCTTTCTTT; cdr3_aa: CASTAYRRANTEAFF
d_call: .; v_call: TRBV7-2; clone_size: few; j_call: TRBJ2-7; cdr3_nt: TGTGCCAGCAGCTTAGCCACCTGGGGGGGCCAGCAGTACTTC; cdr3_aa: CASSLATWGGQQYF
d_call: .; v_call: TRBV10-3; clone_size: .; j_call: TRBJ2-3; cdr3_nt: TGTGCCATCAGTGAGGGACCAGGGGGGACAGATACGCAGTATTTT; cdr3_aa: CAISEGPGGTDTQYF
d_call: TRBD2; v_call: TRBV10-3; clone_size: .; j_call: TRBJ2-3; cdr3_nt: TGTGCCATCAGTGATCGACCCGGGACTAGCGGGGGGGCTAGCACAGATACGCAGTATTTT; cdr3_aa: CAISDRPGTSGGASTDTQYF
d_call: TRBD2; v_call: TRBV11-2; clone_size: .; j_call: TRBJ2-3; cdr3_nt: TGTGCCAGCAGCCCGGGAGGGTGGGGGACAGATACGCAGTATTTT; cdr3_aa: CASSPGGWGTDTQYF